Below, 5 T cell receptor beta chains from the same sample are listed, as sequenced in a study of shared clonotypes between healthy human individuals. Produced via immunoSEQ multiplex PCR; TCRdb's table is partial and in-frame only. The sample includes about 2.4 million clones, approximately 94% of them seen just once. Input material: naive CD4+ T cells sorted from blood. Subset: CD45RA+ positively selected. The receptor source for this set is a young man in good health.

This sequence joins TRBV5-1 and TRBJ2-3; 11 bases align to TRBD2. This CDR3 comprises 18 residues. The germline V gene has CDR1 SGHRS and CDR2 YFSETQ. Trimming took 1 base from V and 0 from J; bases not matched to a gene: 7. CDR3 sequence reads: CASSLPGLAATSTDTQYF. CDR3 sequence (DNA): TGCGCCAGCAGCTTGCCGGGACTAGCGGCTACTAGCACAGATACGCAGTATTTT.

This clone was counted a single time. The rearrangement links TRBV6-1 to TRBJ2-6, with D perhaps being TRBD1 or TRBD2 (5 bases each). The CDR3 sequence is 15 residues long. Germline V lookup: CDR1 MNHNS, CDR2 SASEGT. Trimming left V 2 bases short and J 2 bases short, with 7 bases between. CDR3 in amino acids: CASSERGPGANVLTF. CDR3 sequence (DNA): TGTGCCAGCAGTGAAAGGGGACCTGGGGCCAACGTCCTGACTTTC.

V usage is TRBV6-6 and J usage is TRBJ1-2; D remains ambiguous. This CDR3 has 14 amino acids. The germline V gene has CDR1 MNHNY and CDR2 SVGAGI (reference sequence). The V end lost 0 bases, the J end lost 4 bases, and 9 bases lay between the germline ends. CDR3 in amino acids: CASSYSEGSYGYTF. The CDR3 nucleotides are TGTGCCAGCAGTTACTCGGAAGGGAGCTATGGCTACACCTTC.

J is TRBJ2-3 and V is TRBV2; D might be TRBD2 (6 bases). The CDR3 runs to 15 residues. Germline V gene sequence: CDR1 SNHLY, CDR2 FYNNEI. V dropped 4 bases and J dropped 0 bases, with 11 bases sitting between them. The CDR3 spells CASSGQAGSTDTQYF. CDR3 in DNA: TGTGCCAGCAGTGGGCAGGCGGGAAGCACAGATACGCAGTATTTT.

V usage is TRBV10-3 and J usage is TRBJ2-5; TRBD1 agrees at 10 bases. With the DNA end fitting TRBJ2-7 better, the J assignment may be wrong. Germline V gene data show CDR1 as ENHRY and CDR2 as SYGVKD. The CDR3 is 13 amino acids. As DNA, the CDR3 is TGTGCCATCAGCCGGGACAGGGGAAACGAGCAGTACTTC. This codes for CAISRDRGNEQYF.